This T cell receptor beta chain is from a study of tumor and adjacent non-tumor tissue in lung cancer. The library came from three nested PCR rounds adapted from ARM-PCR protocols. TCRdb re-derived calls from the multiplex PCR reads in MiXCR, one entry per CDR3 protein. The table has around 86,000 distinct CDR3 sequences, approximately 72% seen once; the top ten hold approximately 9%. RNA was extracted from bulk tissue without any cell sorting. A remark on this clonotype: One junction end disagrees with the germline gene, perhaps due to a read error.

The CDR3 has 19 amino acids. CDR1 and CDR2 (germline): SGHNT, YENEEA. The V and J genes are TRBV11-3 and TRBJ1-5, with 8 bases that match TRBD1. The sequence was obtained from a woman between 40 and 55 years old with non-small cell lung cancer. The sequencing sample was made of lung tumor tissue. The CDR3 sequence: CASTLRPTTGTGGNQPQHF. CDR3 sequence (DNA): TGTGCCAGCACCTTACGCCCGACCACCGGGACAGGAGGAAATCAGCCCCAGCATTTT. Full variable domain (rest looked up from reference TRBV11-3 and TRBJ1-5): EAGVVQSPRYKIIEKKQPVAFWCNPISGHNTLYWYLQNLGQGPELLIRYENEEAVDDSQLPKDRFSAERLKGVDSTLKIQPAELGDSAVYLCASTLRPTTGTGGNQPQHFGDGTRLSIL.